This T cell receptor (beta chain) emerged from a study of blood T cell repertoires in COVID-19. Study information: COVID-19 samples, acute and convalescent, were from the United States, Italy and Spain. PBMCs, B-cell-depleted T cells, or T cells provided the cDNA or gDNA that made up the material.

How the authors handled the data: Amplified reference gene primers provided the basis for estimating nucleated cell counts. Produced via immunoSEQ multiplex PCR; TCRdb's table is partial and in-frame only. V, J and clone size were drawn from that table, and D and trimming were deduced from the DNA. The sample lists 300,000 to 350,000 clones, roughly nine tenths seen once, with roughly 2.3% in the top ten. Germline CDR1 reads SEHNR; CDR2 reads FQNEAQ (reference sequence). Trimming pared 8 bases from V and 8 bases from J, leaving 15 bases between. CDR3 length: 13 residues. The receptor's source is a man aged 18 to 29 with active or convalescent COVID-19. The sequencing input was peripheral blood. This sequence joins TRBV7-9 and TRBJ1-4, with a possible D match to TRBD1 (5 bases). The CDR3 loop reads CASAPTELEKLFF. CDR3 nucleotides: TGTGCCAGCGCCCCGACAGAGTTAGAAAAACTGTTTTTT.